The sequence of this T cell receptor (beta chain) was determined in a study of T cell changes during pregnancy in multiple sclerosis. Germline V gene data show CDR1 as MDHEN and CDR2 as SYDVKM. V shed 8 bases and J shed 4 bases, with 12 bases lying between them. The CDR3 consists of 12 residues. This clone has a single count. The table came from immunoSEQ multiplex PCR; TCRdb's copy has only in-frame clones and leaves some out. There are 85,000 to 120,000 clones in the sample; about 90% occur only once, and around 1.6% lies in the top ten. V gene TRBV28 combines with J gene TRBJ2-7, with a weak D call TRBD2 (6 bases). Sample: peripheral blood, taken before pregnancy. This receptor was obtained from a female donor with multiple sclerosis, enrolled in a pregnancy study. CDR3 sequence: CASCGVGYEQYF. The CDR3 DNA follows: TGTGCCAGCTGCGGGGTAGGGTACGAGCAGTACTTC.